The rows below give T cell receptor beta chains drawn from one sample of a study of CD8+ T cells in alopecia areata. Only in-frame clones appear in the TCRdb table, and some are missing; sequencing was by immunoSEQ multiplex PCR. The sample yields about 210,000 clones, 64% seen once. The sample consisted of CD4+ T cells sorted from blood, taken at week 4, from a patient treated with tofacitinib. Every receptor here comes from a human donor with alopecia areata. CDR3s include the opening cysteine and the closing phenylalanine or tryptophan. Each record gives: clone size, D gene, V gene, J gene, CDR3 protein, CDR3 DNA. D genes are given only for firm matches. Size tells how often a clone was seen (once, few, many) or the class of an expanded clone, and some rows leave it out.

NA	NA	TRBV25-1	TRBJ1-2	CASRPRQVHGYTF	TGTGCCAGCAGACCACGACAGGTCCATGGCTACACCTTC
NA	NA	TRBV5-1	TRBJ2-6	CASSQAGANVLTF	TGCGCCAGCAGTCAGGCTGGGGCCAACGTCCTGACTTTC
NA	TRBD1	TRBV29-1	TRBJ2-5	CSVVDRDLQETQYF	TGCAGCGTGGTGGACAGGGATCTTCAAGAGACCCAGTACTTC
NA	TRBD1	TRBV6-1	TRBJ1-2	CASSGTGVASGGYTF	TGTGCCAGCAGCGGCACAGGGGTGGCCTCTGGGGGCTACACCTTC
NA	TRBD1	TRBV18	TRBJ1-3	CASSPGQGPGNTIYF	TGTGCCAGCTCACCGGGACAGGGGCCTGGAAACACCATATATTTT
NA	TRBD1	TRBV4-1	TRBJ2-5	CASSPQDRGETQYF	TGCGCCAGCAGCCCCCAGGACAGGGGAGAGACCCAGTACTTC
NA	NA	TRBV29-1	TRBJ2-5	CSADPGGAETQYF	TGCAGCGCCGACCCGGGGGGCGCGGAGACCCAGTACTTC
NA	NA	TRBV7-2	TRBJ1-3	CASSLFGADTIYF	TGTGCCAGCAGCTTATTCGGGGCAGACACCATATATTTT
few	TRBD1	TRBV7-6	TRBJ2-1	CASSLLGQVYYNEQFF	TGTGCCAGCAGCCTGCTCGGACAGGTTTACTACAATGAGCAGTTCTTC
NA	NA	TRBV7-8	TRBJ1-2	CASSPPSGTGSGYTF	TGTGCCAGCAGCCCCCCGAGTGGCACTGGTAGTGGCTACACCTTC
NA	TRBD1	TRBV29-1	TRBJ2-5	CSVLDRVKETQYF	TGCAGCGTCCTAGACAGGGTCAAAGAGACCCAGTACTTC
NA	NA	TRBV30	TRBJ1-2	CAWSVGGVGYTF	TGTGCCTGGAGTGTAGGCGGAGTAGGCTACACCTTC
NA	NA	TRBV25-1	TRBJ1-1	CASISATQNTEAFF	TGTGCCAGCATCTCGGCTACCCAGAACACTGAAGCTTTCTTT
few	NA	TRBV27	TRBJ1-2	CASSLRGRRIDGYTF	TGTGCCAGCAGTCTAAGGGGCAGGAGAATAGATGGCTACACCTTC
few	NA	TRBV4-1	TRBJ2-4	CASSQPSLSWENIQYF	TGCGCCAGCAGCCAACCTTCCCTATCTTGGGAAAACATTCAGTACTTC
NA	TRBD1	TRBV30	TRBJ2-5	CAWSVAWQGARQETQYF	TGTGCCTGGAGTGTAGCCTGGCAGGGGGCAAGGCAAGAGACCCAGTACTTC
NA	NA	TRBV18	TRBJ2-3	CASSQRAVRGTDTQYF	TGTGCCAGCTCACAAAGAGCGGTTAGGGGCACAGATACGCAGTATTTT
NA	TRBD1	TRBV30	TRBJ1-6	CAWGTGVNSPLHF	TGTGCCTGGGGGACAGGAGTTAATTCACCCCTCCACTTT
NA	NA	TRBV4-1	TRBJ1-4	CASSQDPQNEKLFF	TGCGCCAGCAGCCAAGACCCCCAGAATGAAAAACTGTTTTTT
NA	TRBD2	TRBV7-2	TRBJ2-5	CASSSTSGAWETQYF	TGTGCCAGCAGCTCCACTAGCGGGGCGTGGGAGACCCAGTACTTC
once	NA	TRBV29-1	TRBJ2-3	CSVTVGFSTDTQYF	TGCAGCGTCACGGTGGGCTTCAGCACAGATACGCAGTATTTT
NA	TRBD2	TRBV5-4	TRBJ2-3	CASSLKAGGPTDTQYF	TGTGCCAGCAGCTTAAAGGCGGGGGGGCCTACCGATACGCAGTATTTT
NA	NA	TRBV4-3	TRBJ1-6	CASARQEDSPLHF	TGCGCCAGCGCGAGGCAGGAGGATTCACCCCTCCACTTT
NA	NA	TRBV4-3	TRBJ1-2	CASSQDHRPAGYTF	TGCGCCAGCAGCCAAGATCACAGGCCTGCTGGCTACACCTTC
NA	NA	TRBV6-5	TRBJ2-2	CASSYSTENTGELFF	TGTGCCAGCAGTTACTCGACAGAAAACACCGGGGAGCTGTTTTTT
NA	NA	TRBV2	TRBJ1-2	CASSSLYGYTF	TGTGCCAGCAGTTCTCTCTATGGCTACACCTTC